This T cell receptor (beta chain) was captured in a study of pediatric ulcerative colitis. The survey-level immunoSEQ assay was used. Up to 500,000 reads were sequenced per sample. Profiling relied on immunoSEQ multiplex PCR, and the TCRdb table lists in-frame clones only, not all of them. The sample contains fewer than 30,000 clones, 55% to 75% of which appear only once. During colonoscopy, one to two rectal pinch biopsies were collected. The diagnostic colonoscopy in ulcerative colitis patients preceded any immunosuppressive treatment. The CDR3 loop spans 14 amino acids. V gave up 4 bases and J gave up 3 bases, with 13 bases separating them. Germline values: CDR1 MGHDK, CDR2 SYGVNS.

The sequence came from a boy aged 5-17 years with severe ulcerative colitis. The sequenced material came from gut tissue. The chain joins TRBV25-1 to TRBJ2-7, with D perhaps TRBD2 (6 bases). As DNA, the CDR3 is TGTGCCAGCAGTGTGACGGGAGAAGGCTACGAGCAGTACTTC. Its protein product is CASSVTGEGYEQYF.